The subject of this entry is one T cell receptor beta chain. The sample belongs to a study of blood T cell repertoires in COVID-19. Study background: From T cells, B-cell-depleted T cells, or PBMCs came the material, which was cDNA or gDNA.

V was shortened by 4 bases and J by 8 bases, with 8 bases between the two germline ends. The CDR3 length is 11 residues. In germline, CDR1 is MNHEY, CDR2 SVGAGI. TCRdb's table, derived via immunoSEQ multiplex PCR, lists solely in-frame clones and lacks some. Of hundreds of thousands of clones listed, roughly 90% are singletons. The genes are TRBV6-5 and TRBJ1-2; D is unclear. Sequenced material: peripheral blood. The clonotype originates from a man in his forties with acute or convalescent COVID-19. Here the CDR3 DNA reads TGTGCCAGCAGTTCCCCCCTAGGCTACACCTTC. As protein: CASSSPLGYTF.